Each of the 26 T cell receptor beta chains below was sequenced from the same sample in a study of post-analysis software for immune sequencing data. Regarding the study as a whole: Compared with controls, patients had more of five TRBV segments, including TRBV5-6, TRBV5-1 and TRBV20-1.

Their antigen targets remain unknown. Unique molecular identifiers featured in each of the TCR beta cDNA libraries. TCRdb itself ran the PCR reads through MiXCR, one entry per CDR3 protein. The sample records roughly 430,000 distinct CDR3 sequences, 35% to 45% being singletons. Sequenced sample: blood. Source of these receptors: a girl aged 2 to 9 with multiple sclerosis.

As to this clonotype: At one end, the junction sequence differs from germline, possibly due to a read error. The chain employs TRBV10-3 and TRBJ2-7; 12 bases are shared with TRBD1. The germline CDR1 and CDR2 sequences are ENHRY and SYGVKD. This CDR3 region has 12 residues. The CDR3 DNA is TGTGCCATAGGGACAGGGGGCTACGAGCGGTACTTC. It encodes CAIGTGGYERYF.

J is TRBJ2-1 and V is TRBV3-1, with TRBD2 matching 7 bases. CDR1 and CDR2 (germline): LGHDT, YNNKEL (reference sequence). The CDR3 contains 19 residues. V was pared by 0 bases and J by 2 bases, with 13 bases of the junction left unmatched. The chain's CDR3 is CASSQEGSSGALPYNEQFF. CDR3 nucleotides: TGTGCCAGCAGCCAAGAGGGGTCGAGCGGGGCTCTGCCCTACAATGAGCAGTTCTTC.

The V gene is TRBV20-1, the J gene TRBJ1-5; D not resolved. Germline V gene lookup returns CDR1 DFQATT and CDR2 SNEGSKA (reference sequence). The CDR3 is 12 residues long. The V and J ends lost 4 bases and 2 bases respectively, with 6 bases between them. In DNA form, the CDR3 reads TGCAGTGCTACCGAAGGCAATCAGCCCCAGCATTTT. It yields the protein CSATEGNQPQHF.

The rearrangement links TRBV7-9 to TRBJ1-2, with D unclear. The germline V gene encodes CDR1 SEHNR and CDR2 FQNEAQ (reference sequence). Trimming took off 5 bases at V and 4 bases at J, with 17 bases between the two ends. The CDR3 spans 15 residues. The CDR3 DNA reads as TGTGCCAGCAGCCCCGTGACCGACCTCATCTATGGCTACACCTTC. Translating gives CASSPVTDLIYGYTF.

The CDR3 protein is CASSPVSSGGGTDTQYF. The CDR3 DNA sequence: TGTGCCAGCAGTCCCGTCTCGTCGGGGGGGGGCACAGATACGCAGTATTTT. The rearrangement uses TRBV7-6 and TRBJ2-3; the match to TRBD2 covers 8 bases. CDR3 length: 17 residues. V was clipped by 6 bases and J by 1 base; unmatched bases: 12. Germline values: CDR1 SGHVS, CDR2 FNYEAQ.

This clonotype was seen a handful of times. The chain couples TRBV2 to TRBJ2-1, with 10 bases that match TRBD1. V trimming: 8 bases; J trimming: 6 bases; junction bases outside the gene matches: 19. Germline lookup yields CDR1 SNHLY and CDR2 FYNNEI. This CDR3 is built from 18 residues. CDR3 nucleotides: TGTGCCAGCCAACGAAACCCCCCCGGACAGGGGGTAGGCAATGAGCAGTTCTTC. Encoded protein: CASQRNPPGQGVGNEQFF. Combining the CDR3 with reference TRBV2 and TRBJ2-1 gives the whole variable domain EPEVTQTPSHQVTQMGQEVILRCVPISNHLYFYWYRQILGQKVEFLVSFYNNEISEKSEIFDDQFSVERPDGSNFTLKIRSTKLEDSAMYFCASQRNPPGQGVGNEQFFGPGTRLTVL.

This chain uses TRBV20-1 with TRBJ1-5, with 8 nucleotides matching TRBD1. The CDR3 has 12 residues. CDR1 and CDR2 (germline): DFQATT, SNEGSKA (reference sequence). The CDR3 bases are TGCAGGGCCCTGGACAGGGACAAGCCCCAGCATTTT. Its translation: CRALDRDKPQHF.

This clonotype turned up a few times. This chain's CDR3 is CASRTLREETQYF. CDR3 nucleotide sequence: TGTGCCAGCAGGACACTCAGGGAAGAGACCCAGTACTTC. The chain has TRBV7-2 and TRBJ2-5; the D gene is possibly TRBD1 (5 bases). This CDR3 is built from 13 residues. V shed 6 bases and J shed 3 bases, with 11 bases lying between them. The germline CDR1 and CDR2 sequences are SGHTA and FQGNSA. Drawing the rest from reference TRBV7-2 and TRBJ2-5, the complete variable domain is GAGVSQSPSNKVTEKGKDVELRCDPISGHTALYWYRQSLGQGLEFLIYFQGNSAPDKSGLPSDRFSAERTGGSVSTLTIQRTQQEDSAVYLCASRTLREETQYFGPGTRLLVL.

The V call is TRBV6-5, the J call TRBJ1-2; 10 bases are a match to TRBD1. Unmatched junction bases numbered 8, after V lost 5 bases and J lost 8 bases. From germline, CDR1 is MNHEY and CDR2 SVGAGI. The CDR3 is 14 residues long. In nucleotides, the CDR3 is TGTGCCAGCAGTAAGAGACAGGGGGCCGGAGGCTACACCTTC. Translated, it gives CASSKRQGAGGYTF.

The V gene is TRBV6-6, the J gene TRBJ1-2, with D possibly being TRBD1 (6 bases). V was shortened by 6 bases and J by 11 bases, with 28 bases between the two germline ends. This CDR3 contains 16 residues. Germline lookup yields CDR1 MNHNY and CDR2 SVGAGI (reference sequence). CDR3 in DNA: TGTGCCAGCAGCCCAGGGGCCCGGGAGTTCTGGGTTGGGTACACCTTC. Its protein is CASSPGAREFWVGYTF.

This clonotype was picked up a small number of times. The chain couples TRBV20-1 to TRBJ2-1, with unresolved D. The germline V and J ends were trimmed by 2 bases and 8 bases, with 16 bases remaining between them. The CDR3 consists of 14 residues. Looked up from germline, CDR1 is DFQATT and CDR2 is SNEGSKA (reference sequence). The CDR3 sequence is CSARRPTSRDEQFF. As DNA, the CDR3 is TGCAGTGCTAGAAGACCCACCAGTCGCGATGAGCAGTTCTTC.

The V call is TRBV28, the J call TRBJ1-2; maybe TRBD1 (5 bases). Deletions cut 8 bases from V and 4 bases from J, with 17 bases between. Germline V lookup: CDR1 MDHEN, CDR2 SYDVKM. This CDR3 has 14 residues. The chain's CDR3 is CASDPRGEIYGYTF. In DNA, the CDR3 is TGTGCCAGCGATCCTCGGGGGGAAATCTATGGCTACACCTTC.

The chain has TRBV15 and TRBJ2-5; a possible D gene is TRBD1 (5 bases). The J call may be wrong; the DNA end is better matched by TRBJ2-7. Germline V gene lookup returns CDR1 LNHNV and CDR2 YYDKDF (reference sequence). The CDR3 is made up of 14 amino acids. The CDR3 sequence: CATSREGAGLEQYF. CDR3 nucleotide sequence: TGTGCCACCAGCAGAGAAGGGGCAGGGCTCGAGCAGTACTTC.

V gene TRBV7-9 combines with J gene TRBJ1-1, with 9 bases matching TRBD1. V was pared by 5 bases and J by 5 bases, with 9 bases of the junction left unmatched. CDR1 SEHNR and CDR2 FQNEAQ come from the germline V gene (reference sequence). The CDR3 has 15 residues. The CDR3 region is CASSRRQGETTEAFF. The CDR3 DNA sequence: TGTGCCAGCAGCAGACGACAGGGGGAAACAACTGAAGCTTTCTTT.

This clonotype was detected ten times or more. The chain has TRBV2 and TRBJ2-5; 8 nucleotides line up with TRBD1. Germline CDR1 and CDR2: SNHLY and FYNNEI. The CDR3 covers 14 residues. The V and J ends lost 5 bases and 4 bases, in that order; junction bases with no gene match: 6. CDR3 nucleotides: TGTGCCAGCAGTTCCAGGGGGCAAGGAGAGACCCAGTACTTC. Amino acid sequence: CASSSRGQGETQYF. The variable domain in full, with the rest retrieved from reference TRBV2 and TRBJ2-5, is EPEVTQTPSHQVTQMGQEVILRCVPISNHLYFYWYRQILGQKVEFLVSFYNNEISEKSEIFDDQFSVERPDGSNFTLKIRSTKLEDSAMYFCASSSRGQGETQYFGPGTRLLVL.

The V call is TRBV5-1, the J call TRBJ2-4; D ambiguous. Trimming pared 0 bases from V and 3 bases from J, leaving 13 bases between. The CDR3 has 16 residues. Germline V gene lookup returns CDR1 SGHRS and CDR2 YFSETQ. DNA for the CDR3: TGCGCCAGCAGCTTGGGGCAGACCGGAGTCAAAAACATTCAGTACTTC. It yields the protein CASSLGQTGVKNIQYF.

The genes are TRBV12-3 or TRBV12-4 and TRBJ1-2, with TRBD1 identical over 7 bases. J gave up 5 bases and V 3 bases, and 9 bases lay outside the gene matches. The CDR3 consists of 15 residues. The CDR3 bases are TGTGCCAGCAGTTTGGGATCGGCAGGGGGTTATGGCTACACCTTC. This gives the protein CASSLGSAGGYGYTF.

This clonotype has a handful of counts. CDR3 coding DNA: TGTGCCAGCAGCTTACGGACTAGCGGTAGCACAGATACGCAGTATTTT. Translation gives CASSLRTSGSTDTQYF. The chain uses TRBV7-2 and TRBJ2-3; 10 nucleotides line up with TRBD2. J gave up 0 bases and V 2 bases, and 2 bases lay outside the gene matches. CDR3 length: 16 amino acids. Germline assignment: CDR1 SGHTA and CDR2 FQGNSA.

This clonotype was counted between two and nine times. The chain couples TRBV9 to TRBJ1-1, with D possibly matching TRBD1 (6 bases). Germline V gives CDR1 SGDLS, CDR2 YYNGEE. Trimming shortened V by 3 bases and J by 1 base, and 13 bases separated the two germline ends. The CDR3 consists of 15 residues. Written as DNA, the CDR3 is TGTGCCAGCAGCGGAGGGGGTCTGACGAACACTGAAGCTTTCTTT. It specifies CASSGGGLTNTEAFF.

The chain carries TRBV7-9 and TRBJ1-1; no clear D gene. There are 13 residues in the CDR3. CDR1 is SEHNR, CDR2 FQNEAQ, per germline (reference sequence). The V and J ends lost 5 bases and 0 bases respectively, with 7 bases between them. CDR3 residues: CASSRQMNTEAFF. DNA of the CDR3: TGTGCCAGCAGCCGGCAGATGAACACTGAAGCTTTCTTT.

This clonotype occurred a few times. The rearrangement links TRBV6-4 to TRBJ2-3; D is ambiguous. V was pared by 2 bases and J by 2 bases, with 17 bases between. CDR1 and CDR2 (germline): MRHNA, SNTAGT. The CDR3 length is 17 residues. CDR3: CASSDGKTSTNTDTQYF. In DNA, the CDR3 is TGTGCCAGCAGTGACGGAAAAACCTCTACTAACACAGATACGCAGTATTTT.

This chain connects TRBV24-1 to TRBJ2-1; D tentatively fits TRBD1 or TRBD2 (5 bases each). V dropped 10 bases and J dropped 3 bases, with 18 bases sitting between them. Germline V CDR1 and CDR2: KGHDR, SFDVKD. The CDR3 consists of 15 residues. The CDR3 spells CATSPEGPYYNEQFF. The CDR3 DNA reads as TGTGCCACGAGCCCCGAGGGACCATACTACAATGAGCAGTTCTTC.

This chain links TRBV5-1 with TRBJ2-1; 8 bases match TRBD2. Per germline, CDR1 SGHRS and CDR2 YFSETQ. This CDR3 comprises 18 residues. Germline trimming cut 4 bases from V and 8 bases from J; bases unmatched to any gene: 20. CDR3 sequence reads: CASSTLSPRRGAAYEQFF. The CDR3 bases are TGCGCCAGCAGCACTTTATCCCCGCGGCGGGGGGCCGCGTATGAGCAGTTCTTC.

This clonotype was detected only a few times. As DNA, the CDR3 is TGTGCCAGCAGCTTAGACGCCGGGACCTCCTACGAGCAGTACTTC. This encodes CASSLDAGTSYEQYF. The chain recombines TRBV11-2 with TRBJ2-7; the D call may be TRBD1 or TRBD2 (5 bases each). The CDR3 spans 15 residues. V shed 0 bases and J shed 0 bases, with 9 bases lying between them. In germline, CDR1 is SGHAT, CDR2 FQNNGV. Full variable domain (rest looked up from reference TRBV11-2 and TRBJ2-7): EAGVAQSPRYKIIEKRQSVAFWCNPISGHATLYWYQQILGQGPKLLIQFQNNGVVDDSQLPKDRFSAERLKGVDSTLKIQPAKLEDSAVYLCASSLDAGTSYEQYFGPGTRLTVT.

CDR3 DNA: TGTGCCAGCAGTTCGGGCTTTAGCAATCAGCCCCAGCATTTT. Translating gives CASSSGFSNQPQHF. The rearrangement joins TRBV28 to TRBJ1-5; D is undetermined. Germline V gene sequence: CDR1 MDHEN, CDR2 SYDVKM. The CDR3 is 14 amino acids. V lost 4 bases, J lost 0 bases, and 7 bases lay in between.

Only a few counts were recorded for this clonotype. The chain links TRBV12-3 or TRBV12-4 to TRBJ2-4; tentatively, D is TRBD2 (5 bases). With 3 bases removed from V and 0 bases from J, the gap between germline ends came to 12 bases. The CDR3 sequence is 16 residues long. The CDR3 DNA reads TGTGCCAGCAGTTTTATGGACTCCCCAGCCAAAAACATTCAGTACTTC. Amino acids: CASSFMDSPAKNIQYF.